Below are 5 T cell receptor beta chains sequenced from a single sample in a study of OX40 agonist ivuxolimab in advanced cancers. The data were produced by immunoSEQ multiplex PCR, yet TCRdb's version contains in-frame clones alone and is incomplete. This table has 65,000 to 80,000 clones, around 85% appearing once. This sample comprised CD4+ or CD8+ T cells sorted from blood, obtained in a trial of the OX40 agonist ivuxolimab. These receptors originate from an adult with an advanced solid tumor such as melanoma, head and neck, liver or kidney cancer.

This chain links TRBV25-1 with TRBJ1-6; perhaps TRBD1 as D (5 bases). This CDR3 is 14 amino acids long. Germline loops: CDR1 MGHDK, CDR2 SYGVNS. Trimming took off 4 bases at V and 7 bases at J, with 11 bases between the two ends. CDR3 sequence reads: CASSVGVRNSPLHF. CDR3 in DNA: TGTGCCAGCAGTGTAGGGGTTCGGAATTCACCCCTCCACTTT.

The chain recombines TRBV18 with TRBJ2-1, with TRBD1 matching over 8 bases. After removal of 0 bases from V and 7 bases from J, the junction contained 5 bases not matched to a gene. Germline CDR1 is KGHSH and CDR2 is LQKENI. The CDR3 loop spans 15 amino acids. CDR3: CASSPPGQVRNEQFF. The CDR3 region has the DNA TGTGCCAGCTCACCACCGGGACAGGTGCGTAATGAGCAGTTCTTC.

This chain links TRBV5-4 with TRBJ2-3; the D is unclear. Between the trimmed V and J ends, which lost 4 bases and 6 bases, there was a span of 9 bases. Germline loops: CDR1 SGHNT, CDR2 YYREEE (reference sequence). The CDR3 is 12 amino acids. The CDR3 is CASSGASDTQYF. The DNA of the CDR3 is TGTGCCAGCAGCGGCGCCTCGGATACGCAGTATTTT.

This chain joins TRBV29-1 and TRBJ1-1; D gene unclear. The germline gives CDR1 SQVTM, CDR2 ANQGSEA. V was shortened by 5 bases and J by 1 base, with 11 bases between the two germline ends. The CDR3 is 13 amino acids. In DNA form, the CDR3 reads TGCAGCGTTACACGGACGCAGAACACTGAAGCTTTCTTT. Its protein is CSVTRTQNTEAFF.

This clone has more than one count but fewer than ten. This chain connects TRBV10-3 to TRBJ1-6; TRBD1 matches 9 bases. With 6 bases clipped from V and 9 bases from J, the junction kept 3 bases outside the gene matches. Germline V CDR1 and CDR2: ENHRY, SYGVKD. This CDR3 contains 13 residues. CDR3 DNA sequence: TGTGCCATCAGGGCGGACAGGGGTTCACCCCTCCACTTT. It codes for CAIRADRGSPLHF.